These 12 T cell receptor beta chains were sequenced from one sample in a study of T cell responses to AZD1222 COVID-19 vaccine. Data came from immunoSEQ multiplex PCR; TCRdb stores just in-frame clones and leaves some out. This table has over 130,000 clones, around 90% appearing once. The sample was peripheral blood, taken 28 days after the second AZD1222 dose. The source is an adult who received the AZD1222 COVID-19 vaccine.

In its sample, this clone was seen once. The chain combines TRBV6-5 with TRBJ1-1; D gene uncertain. The germline V and J ends were trimmed by 5 bases and 1 base, with 5 bases remaining between them. The CDR3 contains 12 residues. Per the germline V gene, CDR1 is MNHEY and CDR2 is SVGAGI. In DNA, the CDR3 is TGTGCCAGCAGTATTGCGAACACTGAAGCTTTCTTT. Amino acid sequence: CASSIANTEAFF.

V usage is TRBV2 and J usage is TRBJ2-2, with D perhaps matching TRBD2 (5 bases). V gave up 10 bases and J gave up 4 bases, with 16 bases separating them. This CDR3 is built from 14 residues. Germline V gives CDR1 SNHLY, CDR2 FYNNEI. The chain's CDR3 is CATRAGSSTGELFF. Written as DNA, the CDR3 is TGTGCCACTCGTGCGGGTTCCTCCACCGGGGAGCTGTTTTTT. The full variable domain, in which reference TRBV2 and TRBJ2-2 provide the parts outside the CDR3, is EPEVTQTPSHQVTQMGQEVILRCVPISNHLYFYWYRQILGQKVEFLVSFYNNEISEKSEIFDDQFSVERPDGSNFTLKIRSTKLEDSAMYFCATRAGSSTGELFFGEGSRLTVL.

This sequence joins TRBV2 and TRBJ2-1, with a possible D match to TRBD2 (6 bases). Germline V lookup: CDR1 SNHLY, CDR2 FYNNEI. Trimming removed 2 bases at V and 15 bases at J, with 17 bases between. The CDR3 consists of 13 residues. CDR3 in DNA: TGTGCCAGCAGTGAAATGTTGCGGGAAACGGCGTTCTTC. Its translation is CASSEMLRETAFF.

The V gene is TRBV11-2, the J gene TRBJ2-3, with D unresolved. V dropped 5 bases and J dropped 6 bases, with 6 bases sitting between them. The length of the CDR3 is 11 residues. CDR1 is SGHAT, CDR2 FQNNGV, per germline. This CDR3 reads CASSPGDTQYF. The CDR3 region has the DNA TGTGCCAGCAGCCCCGGGGATACGCAGTATTTT.

This clone came up a few times. V gene TRBV5-1 combines with J gene TRBJ1-6; maybe TRBD1 (5 bases). Per germline, CDR1 SGHRS and CDR2 YFSETQ. V was cut by 6 bases and J by 7 bases, with 20 bases left in between. The CDR3 contains 16 residues. DNA for the CDR3: TGCGCCAGCACCCGGGGGGTTGCAGGGATGAATTCACCCCTCCACTTT. Translated, it gives CASTRGVAGMNSPLHF.

The chain recombines TRBV4-1 with TRBJ1-2; D might be TRBD1 (6 bases). Germline values: CDR1 MGHRA, CDR2 YSYEKL. The CDR3 runs to 14 residues. The germline V and J ends were trimmed by 1 base and 4 bases, with 10 bases remaining between them. The CDR3 coding sequence is TGCGCCAGCAGCCAAGTTCAGGGGAGCTATGGCTACACCTTC. This translates into CASSQVQGSYGYTF.

This chain joins TRBV2 and TRBJ2-5; maybe TRBD2 (5 bases). The CDR3 runs 13 residues. Trimming cost V 2 bases and J 5 bases, with 9 bases left between them. CDR1 is SNHLY and CDR2 is FYNNEI in the germline V gene. CDR3 loop: CASSERRGETQYF. CDR3 in DNA: TGTGCCAGCAGTGAACGGCGAGGGGAGACCCAGTACTTC.

The chain is built from TRBV15 and TRBJ1-1, with D possibly being TRBD1 (5 bases). Per the germline V gene, CDR1 is LNHNV and CDR2 is YYDKDF (reference sequence). V gave up 1 base and J gave up 0 bases, with 9 bases separating them. This CDR3 is built from 15 residues. The CDR3 DNA sequence: TGTGCCACCAGCAGAGTCCCAGGGATGAACACTGAAGCTTTCTTT. This gives the protein CATSRVPGMNTEAFF.

This chain uses TRBV29-1 with TRBJ1-1; D perhaps matches TRBD1 (6 bases). V was pared by 4 bases and J by 7 bases, with 16 bases between. Germline lookup yields CDR1 SQVTM and CDR2 ANQGSEA. This CDR3 is built from 13 residues. CDR3: CSVGQGQRVEAFF. In DNA form, the CDR3 reads TGCAGCGTTGGGCAGGGGCAACGCGTTGAAGCTTTCTTT.

V usage is TRBV6-2 or TRBV6-3 and J usage is TRBJ2-3, with a weak D call TRBD2 (5 bases). CDR1 MNHEY and CDR2 SVGEGT come from the germline V gene. CDR3 length equals 15 residues. Trimming took 3 bases from V and 0 from J, leaving 10 bases between them. The CDR3 nucleotides read TGTGCCAGCAGTTATCTAGCCACTAGCACAGATACGCAGTATTTT. It is translated as CASSYLATSTDTQYF.

This chain joins TRBV5-1 and TRBJ1-2, with a possible D match to TRBD1 (5 bases). V was pared by 5 bases and J by 2 bases, with 13 bases between. The germline CDR1 and CDR2 sequences are SGHRS and YFSETQ. There are 14 residues in the CDR3. CDR3 residues: CASRMGPNNYGYTF. CDR3 DNA: TGCGCCAGCAGAATGGGGCCGAACAACTATGGCTACACCTTC.

For the CDR3, the DNA is TGTGCCAGCAGTTTAAGAGGGAGGGGTTCCTACGAGCAGTACTTC. It codes for CASSLRGRGSYEQYF. This chain joins TRBV28 and TRBJ2-7, with 7 positions matching TRBD2. V was pared by 2 bases and J by 1 base, with 5 bases of the junction left unmatched. Germline CDR1 is MDHEN and CDR2 is SYDVKM. The CDR3 has 15 amino acids.